This T cell receptor beta chain is drawn from a study of shared clonotypes between healthy human individuals. Clones were sequenced by immunoSEQ multiplex PCR, and TCRdb holds only the in-frame ones, with some missing. Counted here are around 440,000 clones, more than 70% occurring once; the ten biggest clones make up around 12%. This clone occurred once. A far larger clone is off by one base, so a read error is likely. The V gene's germline CDR1 is SQVTM and CDR2 ANQGSEA. This CDR3 has 13 amino acids. This sequence was found in a woman in her 40s in good health. Some clones in this sample may be carry-over from other donors' samples. This rearrangement joins TRBV29-1 to TRBJ2-5; 7 bases are shared with TRBD1. The assigned J gene may be wrong: the sequence end matches TRBJ2-7 better. The sequenced sample was PBMCs. Here the CDR3 DNA reads TGCAGCGTTGAAAGGAGTCAGGGGGACGAGCAGTACTTC. Protein sequence: CSVERSQGDEQYF.